The present TCR beta chain was sequenced within a study of CD8+CD57+ T cells in acquired aplastic anemia. Study summary: Roughly 3.2 ug was the average amount of DNA from sorted CD4+ and CD8+ cells.

V was clipped by 5 bases and J by 3 bases; unmatched bases: 18. The CDR3 contains 18 residues. The germline CDR1 and CDR2 sequences are SGHAT and FQNNGV. Those patients picked for sequencing had displayed CD8+CD57+ cell expansion on flow cytometry. This clonotype was found many times. Its antigen is not identified. Study observations and caveats: Patients and controls were found to share twenty-nine CD8+ CDR3 sequences.

Investigators profiled TCR beta VDJ and CDR3 from genomic DNA template. MiXCR was run by TCRdb on the reads, yielding one entry per CDR3 protein. Of under 200,000 distinct CDR3 sequences listed, 40% to 60% are singletons. The receptor was isolated from a human donor with aplastic anemia. The specimen sequenced was sorted CD4+, CD8+, or CD8+CD57+ T cells (not recorded which) from PBMCs. The J gene is TRBJ2-7, the V gene TRBV11-2; the match to TRBD2 covers 8 bases. The CDR3 loop reads CASSAVWREARSHYEQYF. CDR3 DNA sequence: TGTGCCAGCAGCGCAGTGTGGCGGGAGGCGAGGTCGCACTACGAGCAGTACTTC.